What follows is one T cell receptor (beta chain) and its context. The antigen is not known. This specimen belongs to a study of cytomegalovirus exposure and HLA in healthy donors. Overall study results and limits: A list of around 150 TCR beta chains associated with cytomegalovirus was given.

The length of the CDR3 is 13 residues. V lost 3 bases and J lost 3, with 9 bases in between. Looked up from germline, CDR1 is MNHEY and CDR2 is SMNVEV (reference sequence). Sequencing used immunoSEQ multiplex PCR; TCRdb keeps in-frame clones, though not all of them. The data contain about 250,000 clones, roughly 90% of them singletons. Input material: PBMCs. The TCR comes from a man aged 18 to 30 in good health and CMV-seropositive. V is TRBV27 and J is TRBJ2-7; no definite D call. CDR3 protein: CASSFSSVYEQYF. CDR3 DNA: TGTGCCAGCAGTTTTTCTAGTGTCTACGAGCAGTACTTC.